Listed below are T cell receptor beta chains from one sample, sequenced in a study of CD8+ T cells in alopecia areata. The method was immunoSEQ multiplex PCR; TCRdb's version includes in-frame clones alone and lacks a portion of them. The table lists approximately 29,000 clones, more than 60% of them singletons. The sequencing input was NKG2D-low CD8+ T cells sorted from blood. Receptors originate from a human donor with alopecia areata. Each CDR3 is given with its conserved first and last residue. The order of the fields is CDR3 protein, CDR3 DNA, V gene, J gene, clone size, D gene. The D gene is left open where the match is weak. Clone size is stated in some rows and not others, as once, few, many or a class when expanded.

CSGLGQGVRETQYF	TGCAGCGGCTTGGGACAGGGGGTGCGCGAGACCCAGTACTTC	TRBV29-1	TRBJ2-5	.	TRBD1
CASPLGAYTQYF	TGTGCCAGCCCGCTGGGGGCCTATACGCAGTATTTT	TRBV28	TRBJ2-3	.	.
CAWSDGGVKYF	TGTGCCTGGAGTGACGGGGGAGTAAAGTACTTC	TRBV30	TRBJ2-7	.	.
CASSMTSGGEQYF	TGTGCCAGCAGCATGACTAGCGGGGGCGAGCAGTACTTC	TRBV5-4	TRBJ2-7	.	TRBD2
CSVEDGGSGGRYNEQFF	TGCAGCGTTGAAGATGGTGGTAGCGGGGGAAGATACAATGAGCAGTTCTTC	TRBV29-1	TRBJ2-1	.	TRBD2
CASSISGASYEQYF	TGTGCCAGCAGTATTTCGGGGGCTTCCTACGAGCAGTACTTC	TRBV2	TRBJ2-7	.	.
CASSQDRTGNQPQHF	TGCGCCAGCAGCCAAGATCGGACAGGGAATCAGCCCCAGCATTTT	TRBV4-1	TRBJ1-5	once	TRBD1
CASGNTDTQYF	TGTGCCAGCGGGAACACAGATACGCAGTATTTT	TRBV27	TRBJ2-3	.	.
CASSVLLDTQYF	TGTGCCAGCAGTGTGTTGTTAGATACGCAGTATTTT	TRBV6-1	TRBJ2-3	.	.
CASSPASGSHEQYF	TGTGCCAGCAGCCCGGCTAGCGGGAGTCACGAGCAGTACTTC	TRBV7-2	TRBJ2-7	.	TRBD2
CASRTGLGTYYGYTF	TGTGCCAGCAGAACAGGGCTGGGCACTTACTATGGCTACACCTTC	TRBV6-5	TRBJ1-2	.	.
CASSYTGTGGYEQYF	TGTGCCAGTAGTTATACCGGGACAGGGGGATACGAGCAGTACTTC	TRBV19	TRBJ2-7	once	TRBD1
CASSFRAARTYEQYF	TGTGCCAGCAGCTTTCGAGCCGCCAGGACCTACGAGCAGTACTTC	TRBV13	TRBJ2-7	once	.
CASSQGASGGADEQYF	TGTGCCAGCAGCCAAGGGGCTAGCGGGGGGGCCGACGAGCAGTACTTC	TRBV4-2	TRBJ2-7	few	TRBD2
CASSQFGDANSNQPQHF	TGCGCCAGCAGTCAATTCGGGGACGCAAATAGCAATCAGCCCCAGCATTTT	TRBV23-1	TRBJ1-5	.	.
CALQGGQGYEQYF	TGTGCCCTCCAAGGAGGACAGGGCTACGAGCAGTACTTC	TRBV7-9	TRBJ2-7	few	TRBD1
CASSPGLAGGLEQFF	TGCGCCAGCAGCCCTGGACTAGCGGGAGGTCTGGAGCAGTTCTTC	TRBV4-1	TRBJ2-1	.	TRBD2
CASSWGVNQPQHF	TGTGCCAGCAGTTGGGGGGTAAATCAGCCCCAGCATTTT	TRBV27	TRBJ1-5	few	.
CAWSAQGQGAQELYGYTF	TGTGCCTGGAGTGCCCAAGGACAGGGGGCGCAAGAGCTATATGGCTACACCTTC	TRBV30	TRBJ1-2	.	TRBD1
CASSLAGVGEAFF	TGTGCCAGCAGCTTAGCCGGGGTTGGTGAAGCTTTCTTT	TRBV7-2	TRBJ1-1	.	.
CASSQEPGRNTEAFF	TGTGCCAGCAGCCAAGAACCGGGGAGGAACACTGAAGCTTTCTTT	TRBV4-2	TRBJ1-1	.	.
CASSTRPRRELFF	TGTGCCAGCAGCACCCGACCGAGGCGGGAGCTGTTTTTT	TRBV21-1	TRBJ2-2	few	.
CSVEGRDYEQYF	TGCAGCGTTGAAGGACGGGACTACGAGCAGTACTTC	TRBV29-1	TRBJ2-7	.	.
CASSQEQAGGGYEQYF	TGTGCCAGCAGCCAAGAACAGGCAGGGGGTGGCTACGAGCAGTACTTC	TRBV4-2	TRBJ2-7	.	TRBD1